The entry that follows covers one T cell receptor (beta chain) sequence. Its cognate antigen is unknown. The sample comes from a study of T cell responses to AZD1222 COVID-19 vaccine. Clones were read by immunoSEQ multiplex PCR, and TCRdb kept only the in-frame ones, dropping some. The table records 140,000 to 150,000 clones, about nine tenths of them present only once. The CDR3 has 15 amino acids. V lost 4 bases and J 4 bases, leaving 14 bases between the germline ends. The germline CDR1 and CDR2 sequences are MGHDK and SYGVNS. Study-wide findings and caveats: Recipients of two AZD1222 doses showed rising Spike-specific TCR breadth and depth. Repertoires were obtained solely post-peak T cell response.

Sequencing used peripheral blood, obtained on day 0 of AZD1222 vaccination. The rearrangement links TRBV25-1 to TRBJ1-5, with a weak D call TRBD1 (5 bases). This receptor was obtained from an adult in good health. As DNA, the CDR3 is TGTGCCAGCAGTGCCGCTGAGGGGCGGAATCAGCCCCAGCATTTT. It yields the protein CASSAAEGRNQPQHF.